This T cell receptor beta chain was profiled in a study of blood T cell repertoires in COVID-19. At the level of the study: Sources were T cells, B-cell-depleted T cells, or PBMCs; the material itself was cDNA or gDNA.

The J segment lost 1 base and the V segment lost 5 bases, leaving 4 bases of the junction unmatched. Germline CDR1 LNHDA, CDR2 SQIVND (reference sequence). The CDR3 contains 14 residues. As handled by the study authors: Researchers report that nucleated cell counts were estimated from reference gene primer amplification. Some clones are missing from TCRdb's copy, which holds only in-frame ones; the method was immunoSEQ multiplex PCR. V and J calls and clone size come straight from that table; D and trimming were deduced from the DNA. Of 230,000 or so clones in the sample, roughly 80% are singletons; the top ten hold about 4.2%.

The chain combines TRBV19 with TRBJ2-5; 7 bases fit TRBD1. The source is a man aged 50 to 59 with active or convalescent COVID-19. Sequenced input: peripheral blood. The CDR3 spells CASSFTGVQETQYF. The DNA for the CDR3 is TGTGCCAGTAGTTTCACAGGGGTCCAAGAGACCCAGTACTTC.